Each of the 18 T cell receptor beta chains below was sequenced from the same sample in a study of T cell repertoires in cytomegalovirus infection. TCRdb recomputed calls from the reads with MiXCR, one row per CDR3 protein. The table records 650,000 to 900,000 distinct CDR3 sequences, almost 30% of them present only once. These receptors are not linked to any known antigen. Sequencing used cultured CD8+ T cells from PBMCs, obtained from culture after CMV antigen stimulation. The receptors derive from a human donor in good health (CMV status not recorded). Some clones in this sample may be carry-over from other donors' samples.

This clonotype was found a few times. The chain is built from TRBV6-1 and TRBJ2-6; 7 bases match TRBD2. The junction had 11 bases not matched to a gene; V was cut back by 8 bases and J by 1 base. The CDR3 has 17 residues. The germline V gene encodes CDR1 MNHNS and CDR2 SASEGT. CDR3 nucleotide sequence: TGTGCCAGCGACTGGGAGGGAAAAGGGTCTGGGGCCAACGTCCTGACTTTC. This sequence encodes CASDWEGKGSGANVLTF.

V gene TRBV12-3 or TRBV12-4 combines with J gene TRBJ1-4, with a tentative D call TRBD1 (5 bases). The CDR3 spans 16 residues. V was trimmed by 3 bases and J by 4 bases, leaving 15 bases between them. CDR3: CASSLGDGGVNEKLFF. The CDR3 DNA sequence: TGTGCCAGCAGTTTGGGGGACGGTGGGGTTAATGAAAAACTGTTTTTT.

This clonotype was detected only a few times. The V call is TRBV7-9, the J call TRBJ2-3; D not certain. The CDR3 consists of 13 residues. Per the germline V gene, CDR1 is SEHNR and CDR2 is FQNEAQ (reference sequence). Between the trimmed V and J ends, which lost 9 bases and 6 bases, there was a span of 16 bases. CDR3 coding DNA: TGTGCCAGTATGGGTCTGCCGGCGGATACGCAGTATTTT. It yields the protein CASMGLPADTQYF.

This clonotype appeared a few times. The chain carries TRBV6-5 and TRBJ2-7, with D maybe TRBD2 (6 bases). CDR1 and CDR2 (germline): MNHEY, SVGAGI. The CDR3 contains 13 residues. The germline V and J ends were trimmed by 5 bases and 3 bases, with 11 bases remaining between them. The chain's CDR3 is CASSARRDYEQYV. The DNA of the CDR3 is TGTGCCAGCAGTGCACGGAGGGACTACGAGCAGTACGTC.

This chain connects TRBV29-1 to TRBJ2-6; 7 bases agree with TRBD1. V shed 2 bases and J 0 bases; nucleotides not matched to a gene: 7. This CDR3 region has 17 residues. Per germline, CDR1 SQVTM and CDR2 ANQGSEA. CDR3 amino acids: CSVERQGDFSGANVLTF. The CDR3 nucleotides read TGCAGCGTTGAACGACAGGGCGACTTCTCTGGGGCCAACGTCCTGACTTTC.

At least ten counts were recorded for this clonotype. The chain employs TRBV12-3 or TRBV12-4 and TRBJ1-5; no reliable D call. The CDR3 totals 13 residues. Trimming removed 4 bases from V and 5 bases from J, with 9 bases in between. CDR3 nucleotides: TGTGCCAGCAGTTCGGGCATTGATCAGCCCCAGCATTTT. Encoded protein: CASSSGIDQPQHF.

The V call is TRBV2, the J call TRBJ2-7; TRBD2 matches 7 bases. The ends lost 5 bases at V and 3 bases at J; junction bases unmatched: 19. The CDR3 length is 18 residues. Germline lookup yields CDR1 SNHLY and CDR2 FYNNEI. CDR3 sequence reads: CASSSPTGLGGRNYEQYF. In DNA form, the CDR3 reads TGTGCCAGCAGTTCACCGACGGGTCTCGGGGGGAGAAACTACGAGCAGTACTTC.

This chain links TRBV4-2 with TRBJ2-2; the D gene is possibly TRBD2 (5 bases). With 4 bases removed from V and 6 bases from J, the gap between germline ends came to 15 bases. Germline values: CDR1 LGHNA, CDR2 YNFKEQ. CDR3 size: 15 residues. CDR3 in amino acids: CASSPDSYGAGELFF. The CDR3, as DNA: TGTGCCAGCAGCCCGGACTCCTACGGAGCCGGGGAGCTGTTTTTT.

The rearrangement uses TRBV6-5 and TRBJ1-2; 10 bases match TRBD1. The CDR3 sequence is 17 residues long. Germline CDR1 reads MNHEY; CDR2 reads SVGAGI. Germline trimming cut 4 bases from V and 8 bases from J; bases unmatched to any gene: 16. This chain's CDR3 is CASSFRDRGPRSRGYTF. In DNA, the CDR3 is TGTGCCAGCAGTTTCCGGGACAGGGGTCCCCGATCTAGGGGCTACACCTTC.

The sample holds a few counts of this clonotype. The chain has TRBV6-2 or TRBV6-3 and TRBJ2-5; 12 nucleotides align to TRBD1. CDR3 length: 15 amino acids. The germline V gene has CDR1 MNHEY and CDR2 SVGEGT. The V gene end was trimmed by 2 bases and the J gene end by 4 bases; junction bases not matched to a gene: 2. This chain's CDR3 is CASSYGTGGVETQYF. CDR3 DNA sequence: TGTGCCAGCAGTTACGGGACAGGGGGCGTAGAGACCCAGTACTTC.

This clonotype was counted many times. The chain is built from TRBV5-4 and TRBJ2-5; 11 nucleotides agree with TRBD2. V lost 1 base to trimming and J lost 7 bases; unmatched junction nucleotides: 3. Germline V CDR1 and CDR2: SGHNT, YYREEE (reference sequence). The CDR3 extends over 14 amino acids. CDR3 sequence reads: CASSLSLAGGTQYF. The CDR3 DNA reads as TGTGCCAGCAGCTTGAGCCTAGCGGGAGGGACCCAGTACTTC.

In its sample, this clonotype was seen a few times. This chain uses TRBV20-1 with TRBJ1-1; possible D gene TRBD1, 6 bases. Germline V gives CDR1 DFQATT, CDR2 SNEGSKA (reference sequence). The V and J ends lost 0 bases and 3 bases respectively, with 14 bases between them. The CDR3 extends over 15 amino acids. CDR3 in amino acids: CSARDSQQGYTEAFF. For the CDR3, the DNA is TGCAGTGCTAGAGATTCTCAACAGGGATACACTGAAGCTTTCTTT.

The chain uses TRBV9 and TRBJ2-5, with D possibly TRBD2 on 5 matching bases. Germline values: CDR1 SGDLS, CDR2 YYNGEE. With 0 bases removed from V and 5 bases from J, the gap between germline ends came to 11 bases. CDR3 length equals 14 residues. CDR3 DNA sequence: TGTGCCAGCAGCGTAGGCAGCCGGGGTGAGACCCAGTACTTC. Translated, it gives CASSVGSRGETQYF.

The rearrangement uses TRBV6-1 and TRBJ1-1, with D hard to call. V was clipped by 1 base and J by 6 bases, with 9 bases between them. The V gene's germline CDR1 is MNHNS and CDR2 SASEGT. The CDR3 loop spans 13 amino acids. CDR3 amino acids: CASSEVGWAEAFF. The CDR3 DNA sequence: TGTGCCAGCAGTGAAGTGGGGTGGGCTGAAGCTTTCTTT.

This clonotype was counted between two and nine times. This chain links TRBV6-1 with TRBJ1-2, with D unresolved. Per germline, CDR1 MNHNS and CDR2 SASEGT. The CDR3 has 15 residues. V gave up 2 bases and J gave up 4 bases, with 14 bases separating them. CDR3 sequence: CASSEIGIVLYGYTF. The CDR3 DNA is TGTGCCAGCAGTGAAATCGGGATTGTCCTCTATGGCTACACCTTC.

This clonotype was counted only a few times. The J gene is TRBJ2-7, the V gene TRBV6-5; 9 bases fit TRBD2. CDR3 length equals 14 residues. With V trimmed by 4 bases and J by 3 bases, 4 bases remained unmatched. Germline V CDR1 and CDR2: MNHEY, SVGAGI. The CDR3 reads CASSLSSGGYEQYF. DNA for the CDR3: TGTGCCAGCAGTTTAAGTAGCGGGGGCTACGAGCAGTACTTC.

In its sample, this clonotype was seen many times. J is TRBJ1-2 and V is TRBV20-1; D is uncertain. V lost 1 base and J lost 6, with 12 bases in between. This CDR3 has 13 residues. Germline values: CDR1 DFQATT, CDR2 SNEGSKA (reference sequence). The CDR3 DNA reads TGCAGTGCTAGAGTTGCCGGGCGGGATGGCTACACCTTC. It yields the protein CSARVAGRDGYTF.

The chain links TRBV6-1 to TRBJ2-5; perhaps D is TRBD1 or TRBD2 (6 bases each). V was pared by 2 bases and J by 1 base, with 11 bases between. The CDR3 length is 15 residues. Germline CDR1 is MNHNS and CDR2 is SASEGT. The chain's CDR3 is CASSELGGPQETQYF. CDR3 in DNA: TGTGCCAGCAGTGAATTAGGGGGGCCCCAAGAGACCCAGTACTTC.